The present entry profiles one T cell receptor (beta chain) with its context. This clonotype has a handful of counts. The antigen it recognizes is unknown. No per-base quality is available; no much larger clone lies one base away. These reads were obtained on an Illumina NovaSeq 6000. Using 5'RACE with constant-segment primers, TCRalpha and TCRbeta cDNA libraries were constructed, with sample barcodes and unique molecular identifiers added in the process. Trizol reagent was used to extract RNA from every sample. Libraries were amplified in two PCR steps, with a second sample barcode and Illumina TruSeq adapters added in the second step. Libraries were sequenced on an Illumina NovaSeq with 2 x 150 bp paired-end reads. The paper's data handling went like this. With migec v1.2.7, reads were demultiplexed and then collapsed into UMI-guided consensus sequences. Using mixcr v2.1.11, the UMI consensuses were aligned to TRA and TRB V and J templates and assembled into clonotypes. Expanded or contracted clonotypes were those called significant by both edgeR and NoisET, with noise models trained on biological replicates. For edgeR calls, the thresholds were a false discovery rate-adjusted p below 0.01 and a log2 fold-change of 1. As an exploratory analysis of dynamics, max-normalized trajectories of the 1000 most abundant clonotypes were examined by PCA with hierarchical clustering. Separately sequenced CD4+ and CD8+ repertoires were used to assign a CD4 or CD8 phenotype to each responding clone. The public reads were reprocessed in TCRdb via fastp at Q25 and MiXCR, keeping in-frame beta chains. For every CDR3 protein sequence, its rows merge into one entry that carries the most common genes and DNA. It is TCRdb's table, rather than the study itself, that gives the V and J calls and clone size. This sample holds approximately 340,000 distinct CDR3 sequences; 15% to 20% were observed only once. The ten most abundant clones make up around 24% of the sample.

This sample was taken from a study of T-cell memory formation after mild COVID-19 (dated by TCRdb to the early 2020s). In the study overall: Most TCR sequence clusters were specific to one of the two donors. In a couple of donors, T-cell clones that expanded and contracted after mild COVID-19 were tracked by sequencing TCRalpha and TCRbeta repertoires over time. Two young, previously healthy adult volunteers, one female and one male, were included in the cohort. Beyond this particular receptor, the publication reports: Contracting CD4+ clones turned up mainly in the CM and EM memory subsets, whereas EMRA was where CD8+ clones were enriched. Only a couple of mild cases were covered by the study, and larger cohorts that include severe cases with pre-infection samples were considered necessary. Some responding clones were detected in pre-infection memory, suggesting pre-existing cross-reactive memory T cells joined the SARS-CoV-2 response. Clones contracting from day 15 to 85 had balanced CD4/CD8 phenotypes, while a second wave expanding from day 15 to 37 was biased towards CD4+. SARS-CoV-2 specificity of the second-wave clones peaking on day 37 was not confirmed.

PBMCs were isolated by Ficoll-Paque density gradient centrifugation. The CDR1 and CDR2 encoded by the germline V gene are LGHNA and YSLEER. V is shortened by 0 bases, J by 0 bases, and the region joining them spans 11 bases. The CDR3 runs 16 amino acids, cysteine and phenylalanine included. Only the CDR3 portion is preserved as DNA: 48 bases, with reading frame beginning at the first base. The sequenced sample consisted of PBMCs or a T cell subset sorted from them (not recorded which). The chain couples TRBV4-3 to TRBJ1-1, with TRBD1 perhaps the D gene, on 6 matching bases. The clonotype comes from a man aged 18 to 30 who had mild COVID-19 (a few samples of this study predate the infection). The sample titles of this study are shuffled in the database, so cell type and time point are left out; the donor was told from shared clones. CDR3 loop: CASSQDFRGMNTEAFF. The DNA reads TGCGCCAGCAGCCAAGATTTCAGGGGTATGAACACTGAAGCTTTCTTT.